The T cell receptor beta chain under discussion was sequenced for a study of cytomegalovirus exposure and HLA in healthy donors (dated by TCRdb to about 2017). As for the study more broadly: According to an earlier analysis of several hundred of the donors, 200 million or so T cells yielded roughly 100 million unique TCR beta sequences and approximately 300 Gb of sequence data. Every discovery cohort repertoire had been produced on one sequencing platform. The number of donors typed differed by locus, with roughly 620-630 for A, B, C, DRB1 and DQB1, around 560 for DQA1, 606 for DPA1, and about 450 for DPB1. Donor age, sex, ethnicity and CMV serostatus were compiled alongside the repertoire data. The study was designed to test whether signatures of past pathogen exposure could be identified by cataloging public T cell receptors. To predict cytomegalovirus infection status, the study brought together high-throughput TCR immunosequencing, statistical association of individual TCRs with disease status, and machine learning. In a later genetic analysis, genome-wide SNP genotypes for about 55% of the roughly 700 donors were used, and that subset was treated as a discovery cohort. The genetic ancestry cluster associated with self-reported Caucasian donors included roughly four fifths of the approximately 410 genotyped donors. To study patterns of TCR occurrence, a later analysis re-analyzed previously published TCR beta repertoires from under 750 donors and added high-resolution HLA genotyping. Along with the approximately 670-subject first cohort, a separate validation cohort of some 130 different subjects was used. In an earlier analysis of 500 to 650 of the donors, high-throughput TCR beta sequencing was used to judge whether each TCR beta V gene segment behaved as functional or pseudogenic. The study profiled the T cell repertoires of 500 to 800 subjects by immunosequencing and related them to cytomegalovirus serostatus. About 5 DR-DQ haplotypes were handled as single units for association and clustering, since linkage in the cohort was strong. Roughly 300 gigabases of sequencing data and tens of millions of unique TCR sequences made up an early release that covered around 640 HLA-typed donors. HLA typing covered class I and class II loci at four-digit resolution. Rather than drawing on any new phenotypic data, the later analysis identified candidate immune exposures from TCR beta sequences and the way those sequences occurred across donors. Among some 400 genotyped donors of the cohort, an average of about 220,000 unique TCR beta nucleotide sequences was sequenced per donor, of which about 19% were non-productive.

What the authors observed across the whole study: A later analysis associated 15,000 to 20,000 TCR beta sequences with specific HLA alleles at a false discovery rate of 0.05. Most CMV-associated TCR beta chains appeared to be HLA-restricted in a later analysis, and the HLA associations seemed to be driven largely by CMV exposure. A few of the identified cytomegalovirus-associated TCR beta chains were confirmed in vitro to be specific for cytomegalovirus antigens. The classifier was reported to diagnose cytomegalovirus status with high specificity and sensitivity in both the original cohort and the validation cohort. In an earlier analysis of under 600 of the donors, most TCR beta V segments were observed in productive rearrangements about 87% or about 30% of the time, broadly matching IMGT annotations. In a later analysis, HLA-associated TCR beta chains showed more clonal expansion and lower generation probabilities than non-associated chains that were equally common. V-gene and J-gene trimming of TCR beta chains was associated with a missense DCLRE1C variant in a later genetic analysis, and the association was replicated in an independent cohort. Linkage disequilibrium might explain the correlated functional status among segregating V segments, but an unknown experimental factor could not be excluded. In a later analysis, the rate of TCR association differed among HLA loci, with DRB1 alleles having the most associated TCRs and HLA-C alleles having the fewest. A cluster of highly shared sequence variants was judged likely to represent a technical artifact of the sequencing pipeline. This cohort had only TCR beta chains sequenced, and the lack of alpha or paired-chain data limited which features could be detected. Because counts were too low, about 15 rarely observed V segments, including chromosome 9 orphons, were left out of the earlier analysis of 587 of the donors. Roughly uniform sequencing depth across donors was assumed in presence/absence analyses, although this assumption may not hold. A further reported finding was that TCR beta sequences accurately predicted the HLA-A and HLA-B alleles for most subjects in the first cohort. HLA typing was unavailable for some donors at each locus, so association tests used only the typed subset. Across donors, most TCR sequences were observed very rarely, whereas some public TCRs were present in many individuals. The only immune exposure information available for the cohort was CMV serostatus. When HLA alleles, especially DR and DQ, strongly co-occurred, attributing TCR associations to individual alleles was difficult. A later genetic analysis reported fewer N-insertions in productive TCRs among donors in an Asian-associated ancestry cluster than the approximately 700-donor mean. Several of the top co-occurrence clusters appeared to be linked to parvovirus B19, influenza, CMV and Epstein-Barr virus, according to a later analysis. Because the 87-base-pair reads could not distinguish some IMGT-functional V segments, including TRBV6-2 and TRBV6-3, those segments were excluded. The authors suggested that the approach could potentially be extended to other disease states and immunological phenotypes. In the study, approximately 160 TCR beta chains were listed as associated with cytomegalovirus.

V trim: 2 bases; J trim: 11 bases; unmatched bases: 13. From the germline V gene, CDR1 is MGHRA and CDR2 is YSYEKL. The CDR3 measures 17 amino acids from cysteine to phenylalanine. CDR3 DNA only is kept here, 51 bases in frame from base 1. The cohort consisted of more than 650 healthy bone marrow donors. Cohort members were all nominally healthy when sampled, although unrecorded immune exposures were likely present. The donor tested CMV seropositive and was one of the 289 seropositive cohort members. Each donor provided a peripheral blood sample, and peripheral blood mononuclear cells were used for TCR beta sequencing. The Qiagen DNeasy Blood Extraction Kit was used to extract genomic DNA from the blood cell samples. Turning to this clone: Which antigen it targets is not known. Base qualities are missing; no much larger clone stands one base away.

Libraries came from the immunoSEQ multiplex PCR assay. For the multiplex PCR, a mixture combining 60 forward primers for TCR Vbeta segments and 13 reverse primers for TCR Jbeta segments was used. The CDR3 region of rearranged TCR beta genes was amplified from genomic DNA by a multiplex PCR assay. Amplified TCR beta libraries were sequenced as 87-base-pair reads on the Illumina HiSeq System. Per the authors' processing: A later analysis tallied 75 million to 95 million unique TCR beta chains across the 700 or so repertoires, and about 12 million of those chains were shared by two or more donors. Raw reads were error-corrected and collapsed into unique sequences by a nearest-neighbor algorithm in which closely related sequences were merged to remove PCR and sequencing errors. To assign V, D and J gene segments, CDR3 sequences were aligned to IMGT reference sequences. For a sequence to be retained, at least a six-nucleotide match to both a V gene segment and a J gene segment was required. A rearrangement was called productive if the CDR3 had no stop codons and remained in frame with V and J, and every other rearrangement was called non-productive. Following IMGT convention, CDR3 was defined as the stretch from the second conserved V-encoded cysteine to the conserved J-encoded phenylalanine. In an earlier analysis of approximately 500 of the donors, sequences lacking an unambiguous match to a single V gene segment were excluded. An earlier analysis of 587 of the donors classified V segments as functional when productive rearrangements were above 56.7% and as segregating when the standard deviation between donors was above 5%. A statistical classification framework was built to diagnose cytomegalovirus status from the catalog of TCR beta chain sequences. A later analysis assigned V and J genes by comparing TCR nucleotide sequences with IMGT/GENE-DB human TR gene sequences. A later analysis assigned CDR3 sequences and most-parsimonious VDJ recombination scenarios with the TCRdist pipeline. In a later analysis, each TCR beta chain was defined by its CDR3 amino acid sequence together with its V-gene family, and reads lacking a unique V-gene family were excluded. A later analysis removed 600 or so highly shared, low-generation-probability nucleotide sequences to deal with suspected cross-contamination and a sequencing artifact. In a later analysis, a clonal expansion index for each public chain was calculated from normalized within-repertoire ranks of inferred template counts. In a later analysis, generation probabilities were computed using a VDJ recombination model fitted to out-of-frame rearrangements, and the results were checked against IGoR. A later analysis scored TCR-TCR, TCR-HLA and TCR-CMV co-occurrence with hypergeometric tests, applying a repertoire-size bias correction to TCR pairs. In a later analysis, false discovery rates were estimated by permuting HLA or CMV assignments 20 times. In a later analysis, co-occurring TCRs were grouped using DBSCAN, and TCRdist sequence similarity was added for clustering within HLA-allele-positive subsets. For co-occurrence clustering, repertoires with fewer than 30,000 or more than 120,000 public chains were excluded, along with roughly 5 repertoires with anomalous nucleotide sharing. Held by TCRdb, this immuneACCESS table contains in-frame sequences only and omits some clones. Under half of the omission traces to an unresolved V gene where checked; the cause of the rest is unknown. The V and J calls and clone size are taken from that table; D and trimming were inferred from the DNA. A total of 270,000 or so clones appear in this sample, around 86% of them only once. Of the sample, less than 4.5% is held by the ten largest clones.

The chain is encoded by TRBV4-1 joined to TRBJ1-6, with 9 central nucleotides matching TRBD1. Sequences were obtained from PBMCs. This clonotype originated in a man in his forties in good health and CMV-seropositive. CDR3 loop: CASSQLYRDRALTPLHF. The nucleotides are TGCGCCAGCAGCCAACTTTACCGGGACAGGGCCTTGACACCCCTCCACTTT.